Below are 26 T cell receptor beta chains sequenced from a single sample in a study of cytomegalovirus exposure and HLA in healthy donors. PCR used 60 Vbeta primers and 13 Jbeta primers. The repertoire was sequenced with immunoSEQ multiplex PCR; TCRdb's copy has only in-frame clones and lacks some. The sample records roughly 120,000 clones, 76% being singletons. The sequenced material came from PBMCs. Receptor source: a woman in her forties or fifties in good health and CMV-seropositive.

The chain joins TRBV9 to TRBJ2-3; tentatively, D is TRBD2 (6 bases). The V gene's germline CDR1 is SGDLS and CDR2 YYNGEE. There are 15 residues in the CDR3. V shed 0 bases and J shed 3 bases, with 11 bases lying between them. The chain's CDR3 is CASSVGIGTTDTQYF. The DNA of the CDR3 is TGTGCCAGCAGCGTAGGGATAGGGACTACAGATACGCAGTATTTT.

The chain uses TRBV15 and TRBJ1-5; D call uncertain. V was shortened by 3 bases and J by 5 bases, with 17 bases between the two germline ends. Germline CDR1 LNHNV, CDR2 YYDKDF (reference sequence). The CDR3 has 16 residues. CDR3 amino acids: CATSSGVLSIDQPQHF. In DNA form, the CDR3 reads TGTGCCACCAGCAGCGGGGTTTTATCGATTGATCAGCCCCAGCATTTT.

This clone was seen only once. V and J are TRBV9 and TRBJ2-1, with 7 bases identical to TRBD2. This CDR3 comprises 18 residues. The V segment lost 0 bases and the J segment 9 bases; nucleotides outside the gene matches: 18. CDR1 is SGDLS and CDR2 is YYNGEE in the germline V gene. The CDR3 spells CASSVALAEGNGDAEQFF. The CDR3 DNA sequence: TGTGCCAGCAGCGTAGCGCTAGCGGAGGGGAATGGTGACGCTGAGCAGTTCTTC. The variable domain in full, with the rest retrieved from reference TRBV9 and TRBJ2-1, is DSGVTQTPKHLITATGQRVTLRCSPRSGDLSVYWYQQSLDQGLQFLIQYYNGEERAKGNILERFSAQQFPDLHSELNLSSLELGDSALYFCASSVALAEGNGDAEQFFGPGTRLTVL.

This clone was seen a handful of times. The V gene is TRBV7-2, the J gene TRBJ2-1; D is unresolved. The CDR3 covers 12 residues. V lost 7 bases to trimming and J lost 10 bases, with 14 bases between them. Germline V lookup: CDR1 SGHTA, CDR2 FQGNSA. DNA for the CDR3: TGTGCCAGCACCCCCATAGCCTACGAGCAGTTCTTC. It specifies CASTPIAYEQFF.

The rearrangement links TRBV13 to TRBJ2-5; tentative D call: TRBD2 (5 bases). V lost 5 bases to trimming and J lost 2 bases, with 12 bases between them. This CDR3 comprises 14 residues. The germline CDR1 and CDR2 sequences are PRHDT and FYEKMQ (reference sequence). The CDR3 nucleotides are TGTGCCAGCAGCCCTCGACGGGATCAAGAGACCCAGTACTTC. Encoded protein: CASSPRRDQETQYF.

This clone was seen only once. Mismatch with germline at one junction end may stem from a read error. This sequence joins TRBV27 and TRBJ2-4; D is possibly TRBD2 (6 bases). CDR3 length equals 16 residues. In germline, CDR1 is MNHEY, CDR2 SMNVEV (reference sequence). CDR3 sequence: CASSSAGELAKNSQYF. In DNA, the CDR3 is TGTGCCAGCAGTTCTGCCGGGGAACTAGCCAAAAACAGTCAGTACTTC.

This clone is a singleton in its sample. The chain is built from TRBV27 and TRBJ2-5, with 8 bases lining up with TRBD2. Per the germline V gene, CDR1 is MNHEY and CDR2 is SMNVEV (reference sequence). This CDR3 region has 16 residues. V was pared by 3 bases and J by 11 bases, with 17 bases of the junction left unmatched. The CDR3 DNA reads TGTGCCAGCAGTTTGGCCCCCCCGACTAGCGCGGGAGAGCAGTACTTC. Protein sequence: CASSLAPPTSAGEQYF.

The chain recombines TRBV27 with TRBJ1-2, with D perhaps TRBD1 (6 bases). CDR1 MNHEY and CDR2 SMNVEV come from the germline V gene (reference sequence). Trimming stripped 4 bases from V and 6 bases from J, with 18 bases between. CDR3 length: 15 amino acids. The CDR3 loop reads CASSSQGWGKNGYTF. The CDR3 nucleotides are TGTGCCAGCAGTTCACAGGGCTGGGGAAAGAATGGCTACACCTTC.

The V gene is TRBV27, the J gene TRBJ2-4, with 10 bases aligning to TRBD2. The V and J ends lost 3 bases and 0 bases, in that order; junction bases with no gene match: 8. This CDR3 is 18 amino acids long. The V gene's germline CDR1 is MNHEY and CDR2 SMNVEV (reference sequence). The CDR3 sequence: CASSLFTSGNLAKNIQYF. CDR3 nucleotides: TGTGCCAGCAGTTTGTTTACTAGCGGGAACTTAGCCAAAAACATTCAGTACTTC.

This sequence joins TRBV18 and TRBJ1-6; D unresolved. V was clipped by 8 bases and J by 7 bases, with 9 bases between them. The V gene's germline CDR1 is KGHSH and CDR2 LQKENI. The CDR3 runs to 12 residues. As DNA, the CDR3 is TGTGCCAGCAAAGCGGGAAATTCACCCCTCCACTTT. Translation gives CASKAGNSPLHF. Based on the CDR3 plus reference TRBV18 and TRBJ1-6, the full variable domain is NAGVMQNPRHLVRRRGQEARLRCSPMKGHSHVYWYRQLPEEGLKFMVYLQKENIIDESGMPKERFSAEFPKEGPSILRIQQVVRGDSAAYFCASKAGNSPLHFGNGTRLTVT.

This chain uses TRBV11-2 with TRBJ2-7, with D perhaps TRBD1 (5 bases). The CDR3 loop spans 14 amino acids. Per the germline V gene, CDR1 is SGHAT and CDR2 is FQNNGV. The ends were cut back, 2 bases at V and 2 bases at J, with 10 bases in the middle. The CDR3 sequence is CASSLIGAPYEQYF. CDR3 DNA sequence: TGTGCCAGCAGCTTAATAGGGGCCCCCTACGAGCAGTACTTC.

The chain combines TRBV6-6 with TRBJ2-7, with 8 bases aligning to TRBD2. Germline V gene lookup returns CDR1 MNHNY and CDR2 SVGAGI (reference sequence). CDR3 size: 13 residues. V gave up 6 bases and J gave up 1 base; unmatched junction bases: 2. The CDR3, as DNA: TGTGCCAGCAGGACTAGCGCATCCTACGAGCAGTACTTC. This codes for CASRTSASYEQYF.

This clone was picked up one time. The chain links TRBV29-1 to TRBJ1-4; TRBD1 matches at 7 bases. The CDR3 spans 13 residues. V was pared by 7 bases and J by 6 bases, with 8 bases of the junction left unmatched. Germline values: CDR1 SQVTM, CDR2 ANQGSEA. Written as DNA, the CDR3 is TGCAGCGCGAAACAGGGGAAGGATGAAAAACTGTTTTTT. It encodes CSAKQGKDEKLFF.

V and J are TRBV6-4 and TRBJ1-1; D gene unclear. V lost 7 bases, J lost 3 bases, and 15 bases lay in between. CDR1 is MRHNA and CDR2 is SNTAGT in the germline V gene. This CDR3 is 14 amino acids long. CDR3 protein: CASIVENTYTEAFF. Here the CDR3 DNA reads TGTGCCAGCATTGTGGAGAATACCTACACTGAAGCTTTCTTT.

J is TRBJ2-7 and V is TRBV7-2, with D perhaps matching TRBD1 (6 bases). CDR1 is SGHTA, CDR2 FQGNSA, per germline. Trimming took 0 bases from V and 4 from J, leaving 13 bases between them. The CDR3 covers 15 residues. The CDR3 nucleotides are TGTGCCAGCAGCTTAGCGTGGGGGCTAACTTACGAGCAGTACTTC. This codes for CASSLAWGLTYEQYF.

V usage is TRBV19 and J usage is TRBJ1-2, with no clear D. CDR1 and CDR2 from the germline V gene are LNHDA and SQIVND (reference sequence). The ends were cut back, 5 bases at V and 8 bases at J, with 15 bases in the middle. The CDR3 covers 13 residues. The CDR3 sequence is CASSADGVSGYTF. The DNA of the CDR3 is TGTGCCAGTAGTGCGGACGGGGTATCCGGCTACACCTTC.

The chain has TRBV27 and TRBJ1-2; 8 bases line up with TRBD1. The V gene end was trimmed by 6 bases and the J gene end by 5 bases; junction bases not matched to a gene: 14. The CDR3 totals 16 residues. Germline V gene sequence: CDR1 MNHEY, CDR2 SMNVEV (reference sequence). CDR3 nucleotides: TGTGCCAGCAGCCGATTGACAGGGGTCGTCAGGTATGGCTACACCTTC. Its protein product is CASSRLTGVVRYGYTF.

This sequence joins TRBV5-1 and TRBJ2-3; TRBD2 matches at 9 bases. The CDR3 runs to 17 residues. Unmatched junction bases numbered 12, after V lost 4 bases and J lost 3 bases. Germline CDR1 is SGHRS and CDR2 is YFSETQ. CDR3 coding DNA: TGCGCCAGCAGCCCCGGGACTAGCTACCCTAGGACAGATACGCAGTATTTT. It encodes CASSPGTSYPRTDTQYF.

The V and J genes are TRBV6-4 and TRBJ2-7; 9 bases fit TRBD1. Germline CDR1 reads MRHNA; CDR2 reads SNTAGT. V lost 6 bases, J lost 5 bases, and 8 bases stayed unmatched. This CDR3 is built from 14 residues. The CDR3 loop is CASRGRTGAHEQYF. The DNA of the CDR3 is TGTGCCAGCAGGGGTCGGACAGGGGCCCACGAGCAGTACTTC.

V usage is TRBV2 and J usage is TRBJ2-7, with a possible D match to TRBD1 (6 bases). Per the germline V gene, CDR1 is SNHLY and CDR2 is FYNNEI. The ends were cut back, 2 bases at V and 5 bases at J, with 16 bases in the middle. The CDR3 totals 15 residues. This CDR3 is CASSESSRGQNEQYF. CDR3 DNA: TGTGCCAGCAGTGAAAGTTCCAGGGGTCAGAACGAGCAGTACTTC. Filled out from reference TRBV2 and TRBJ2-7, the complete variable domain reads EPEVTQTPSHQVTQMGQEVILRCVPISNHLYFYWYRQILGQKVEFLVSFYNNEISEKSEIFDDQFSVERPDGSNFTLKIRSTKLEDSAMYFCASSESSRGQNEQYFGPGTRLTVT.

This chain connects TRBV19 to TRBJ2-2; a possible D gene is TRBD1 (6 bases). The CDR3 runs to 15 residues. CDR1 and CDR2 (germline): LNHDA, SQIVND (reference sequence). V lost 6 bases and J 4 bases, leaving 15 bases between the germline ends. Written as DNA, the CDR3 is TGTGCCAGTAGCCCCAGGGGCCGCGGCACCGGGGAGCTGTTTTTT. It codes for CASSPRGRGTGELFF.

The chain is built from TRBV27 and TRBJ1-4; 7 bases map to TRBD1. The V gene end was trimmed by 4 bases and the J gene end by 11 bases; junction bases not matched to a gene: 10. CDR1 and CDR2 (germline): MNHEY, SMNVEV (reference sequence). The length of the CDR3 is 14 residues. This CDR3 is CASSSLTGMGKLFF. The CDR3 coding sequence is TGTGCCAGCAGTTCATTGACAGGGATGGGGAAACTGTTTTTT.

The rearrangement joins TRBV5-1 to TRBJ2-5; 9 bases are a match to TRBD1. In germline, CDR1 is SGHRS, CDR2 YFSETQ. V lost 4 bases to trimming and J lost 5 bases; unmatched junction nucleotides: 6. This CDR3 spans 14 amino acids. The CDR3 reads CASSGTGTGETQYF. The CDR3 DNA is TGCGCCAGCAGCGGGACCGGGACAGGGGAGACCCAGTACTTC.

The chain uses TRBV18 and TRBJ2-5; tentatively, D is TRBD1 (5 bases). CDR1 and CDR2 from the germline V gene are KGHSH and LQKENI. V dropped 1 base and J dropped 6 bases, with 6 bases sitting between them. The CDR3 loop spans 12 amino acids. The CDR3 DNA is TGTGCCAGCTCACCACAGGGGAAGACCCAGTACTTC. Translating gives CASSPQGKTQYF.

The V gene is TRBV2, the J gene TRBJ2-7; 7 positions agree with TRBD1. CDR1 and CDR2 from the germline V gene are SNHLY and FYNNEI. J lost 2 bases, V lost 5 bases, and 6 bases had no gene match. CDR3 length: 14 amino acids. CDR3 protein: CASSFRTGPYEQYF. Written as DNA, the CDR3 is TGTGCCAGCAGTTTCAGGACAGGTCCCTACGAGCAGTACTTC.

The rearrangement joins TRBV5-5 to TRBJ2-2; D remains ambiguous. Germline-derived CDR1 and CDR2 are SGHKS and YYEKEE (reference sequence). The CDR3 runs 13 residues. The V and J ends lost 5 bases and 3 bases respectively, with 8 bases between them. The CDR3 spells CASRPYYTGELFF. The CDR3 DNA reads TGTGCCAGCAGACCCTATTACACCGGGGAGCTGTTTTTT.